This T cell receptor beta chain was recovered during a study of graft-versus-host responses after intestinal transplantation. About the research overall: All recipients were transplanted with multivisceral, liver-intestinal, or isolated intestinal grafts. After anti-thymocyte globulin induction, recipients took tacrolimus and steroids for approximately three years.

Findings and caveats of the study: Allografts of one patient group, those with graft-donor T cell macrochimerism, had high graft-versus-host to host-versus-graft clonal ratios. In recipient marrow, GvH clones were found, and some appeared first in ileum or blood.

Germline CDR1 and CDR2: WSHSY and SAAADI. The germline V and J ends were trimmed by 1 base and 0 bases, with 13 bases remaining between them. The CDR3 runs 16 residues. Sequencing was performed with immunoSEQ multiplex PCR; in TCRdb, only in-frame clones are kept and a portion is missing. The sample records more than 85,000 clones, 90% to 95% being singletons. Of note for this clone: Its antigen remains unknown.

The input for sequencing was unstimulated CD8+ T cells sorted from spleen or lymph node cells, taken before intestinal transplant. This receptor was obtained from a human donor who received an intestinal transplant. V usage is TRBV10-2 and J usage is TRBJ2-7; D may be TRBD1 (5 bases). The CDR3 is CASSELGALNSYEQYF. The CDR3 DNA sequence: TGCGCCAGCAGTGAGTTAGGGGCCCTTAACTCCTACGAGCAGTACTTC.